This TCR beta chain was profiled in a study of blood T cell repertoires in COVID-19. Across the study: Sample material is recorded as cDNA or gDNA derived from T cells, B-cell-depleted T cells, or PBMCs.

As handled by the study authors: Estimates of nucleated cell counts were drawn from the amplification of reference gene primers. The protocol was immunoSEQ multiplex PCR, while the TCRdb copy is restricted to in-frame clones and leaves out a portion. Clone size and the V and J calls come from that table; the DNA yielded D and trimming. The table includes tens of thousands of clones, roughly nine tenths detected once. This CDR3 has 15 residues. V dropped 5 bases and J dropped 3 bases, with 17 bases sitting between them. CDR1 is SGHAT, CDR2 FQNNGV, per germline. The chain is built from TRBV11-2 and TRBJ2-7; maybe TRBD1 (5 bases). The specimen was peripheral blood. The receptor's source is a woman between 50 and 59 years old with active COVID-19. Written as DNA, the CDR3 is TGTGCCAGCAGCGATCCCCCGACAGTGCTCTACGAGCAGTACTTC. Its protein product is CASSDPPTVLYEQYF.